The present TCR beta chain was sequenced within a study of T cell repertoires in cytomegalovirus infection. Study at large: It can be stated that public TCR beta signatures indicated CMV infection as well as a matching HLA type.

Germline-derived CDR1 and CDR2 are MDHEN and SYDVKM. The ends lost 8 bases at V and 0 bases at J; junction bases unmatched: 13. The CDR3 loop spans 18 amino acids. Study-wide findings and caveats: Clonotype analysis showed dominance of the ex vivo response by HLA-C-restricted CMV-specific TCR beta clonotypes. Of the TCR beta families, the public ones yielded a cumulative frequency that identified carriers of CMV plus the relevant HLA.

In its sample, this clonotype was seen many times. Its antigen is undetermined. One entry per CDR3 protein results from TCRdb running MiXCR on the reads. The sample holds some 150,000 distinct CDR3 sequences, about 6.5% seen once. The receptor comes from a human donor in good health (CMV status not recorded). Some clones in this sample may be carry-over from other donors' samples. Input material: PBMCs. This chain uses TRBV28 with TRBJ1-6; 7 nucleotides line up with TRBD1. This CDR3 is CASFPVSGGSSYNSPLHF. DNA for the CDR3: TGTGCCAGCTTCCCGGTGTCAGGGGGTAGCTCCTATAATTCACCCCTCCACTTT.